These 9 T cell receptor beta chains were sequenced from one sample in a study of Ad26.COV2.S vaccination and SARS-CoV-2 variants. Using immunoSEQ multiplex PCR, the repertoire was profiled, and TCRdb retains in-frame clones only, with some absent. The table records 430,000 or so clones, 80% to 95% of them present only once. Treatment: 19 received Ad26.COV2.S at low or high dose, single or two shots; 5 received placebo; per-sample allocation not given. The investigators took samples on day 63 after the first vaccine or placebo injection. Here the sequenced sample was peripheral blood, taken in a trial of Ad26.COV2.S vaccine versus placebo. These receptors all stem from a person aged 18 to 59 who received the Ad26.COV2.S COVID-19 vaccine or a placebo.

The CDR3 DNA reads as TGTGCCAGCAGTGATTCCGGAGTCTATGGCTACACCTTC. It specifies CASSDSGVYGYTF. The chain links TRBV25-1 to TRBJ1-2, with unresolved D. Trimming shortened V by 3 bases and J by 4 bases, and 9 bases separated the two germline ends. From germline, CDR1 is MGHDK and CDR2 SYGVNS. There are 13 residues in the CDR3.

The CDR3 DNA is TGTGCAAACAATGGACAGGGGAAGTTGAACACTGAAGCTTTCTTT. It codes for CANNGQGKLNTEAFF. This chain connects TRBV10-3 to TRBJ1-1, with 9 bases fitting TRBD1. CDR3 length: 15 residues. Germline CDR1 is ENHRY and CDR2 is SYGVKD.

The V call is TRBV28, the J call TRBJ2-1; a weak D match, TRBD1 (5 bases). Germline CDR1 MDHEN, CDR2 SYDVKM. This CDR3 has 15 amino acids. V lost 0 bases, J lost 3 bases, and 9 bases lay in between. The CDR3 here is CASSLWEGDYNEQFF. The DNA for the CDR3 is TGTGCCAGCAGTTTATGGGAAGGGGACTACAATGAGCAGTTCTTC.

This rearrangement joins TRBV4-3 to TRBJ2-1; D uncertain. Germline-derived CDR1 and CDR2 are LGHNA and YSLEER. The V and J ends lost 4 bases and 1 base respectively, with 11 bases between them. The CDR3 has 15 amino acids. The CDR3 nucleotides are TGCGCCAGCAGCCCCTCGGCGGCTTCCTACAATGAGCAGTTCTTC. Amino acid sequence: CASSPSAASYNEQFF.

V and J are TRBV5-1 and TRBJ2-3; 7 nucleotides match TRBD1. The ends lost 4 bases at V and 2 bases at J; junction bases unmatched: 4. CDR1 and CDR2 (germline): SGHRS, YFSETQ. This CDR3 is built from 14 residues. The CDR3 DNA reads as TGCGCCAGCAGCCCGGGACAGTTCACAGATACGCAGTATTTT. Amino acid sequence: CASSPGQFTDTQYF.

The rearrangement uses TRBV11-2 and TRBJ2-1; no clear D gene. Germline loops: CDR1 SGHAT, CDR2 FQNNGV. The CDR3 is made up of 11 amino acids. Trimming pared 4 bases from V and 5 bases from J, leaving 3 bases between. The CDR3 protein is CASSSDNEQFF. The CDR3, as DNA: TGTGCCAGCAGCTCGGACAATGAGCAGTTCTTC. The whole variable domain, remainder taken from reference TRBV11-2 and TRBJ2-1, is EAGVAQSPRYKIIEKRQSVAFWCNPISGHATLYWYQQILGQGPKLLIQFQNNGVVDDSQLPKDRFSAERLKGVDSTLKIQPAKLEDSAVYLCASSSDNEQFFGPGTRLTVL.

V gene TRBV28 combines with J gene TRBJ1-6; the D gene is possibly TRBD1 (6 bases). With 7 bases removed from V and 0 bases from J, the gap between germline ends came to 19 bases. The CDR3 has 18 residues. CDR1 is MDHEN and CDR2 is SYDVKM in the germline V gene. The CDR3 sequence is CASTKGAPGASYNSPLHF. CDR3 bases: TGTGCCAGCACCAAAGGGGCCCCAGGGGCCTCCTATAATTCACCCCTCCACTTT.

The chain carries TRBV2 and TRBJ2-2; weak D call: TRBD1 (6 bases). Trimming removed 6 bases from V and 3 bases from J, with 14 bases in between. CDR1 and CDR2 from the germline V gene are SNHLY and FYNNEI. The CDR3 length is 15 residues. The CDR3 sequence is CASRARQEYTGELFF. The DNA of the CDR3 is TGTGCCAGCAGGGCCAGACAGGAGTACACCGGGGAGCTGTTTTTT.

The chain carries TRBV4-3 and TRBJ1-5, with D tentatively TRBD1 (6 bases). CDR3 length: 15 residues. The V gene lost 1 base and the J gene lost 4 bases, with 11 bases spanning the gap. Germline values: CDR1 LGHNA, CDR2 YSLEER. The CDR3 DNA reads as TGCGCCAGCAGCCAAGCCGGGGGCGAGAATCAGCCCCAGCATTTT. Protein sequence: CASSQAGGENQPQHF.